This T cell receptor beta chain was recorded in a study of long-term antiretroviral therapy in people with HIV. There are a few counts of this clone. Antigen specificity is unknown. In germline, CDR1 is SGHRS, CDR2 YFSETQ. The CDR3 totals 12 residues. V lost 4 bases and J lost 1, with 6 bases in between. Runs used v3.0 of the immunoSEQ assay and were done at survey level. Assay: immunoSEQ multiplex PCR; the TCRdb copy retains only in-frame clones and omits some. The table shows 20,000 to 25,000 clones, with roughly 85% occurring only once. Findings and caveats of the study: CDR3 length ranges were narrower in HIV repertoires than in controls.

The source of this sequence is a woman between 40 and 55 years old with HIV. The V gene is TRBV5-1, the J gene TRBJ2-7; D call uncertain. The material sequenced was unsorted PBMCs, taken 4.1 years after starting antiretroviral therapy. CDR3 in DNA: TGCGCCAGCAGCGAGGTTTCCTACGAGCAGTACTTC. Its protein is CASSEVSYEQYF. Based on the CDR3 plus reference TRBV5-1 and TRBJ2-7, the full variable domain is KAGVTQTPRYLIKTRGQQVTLSCSPISGHRSVSWYQQTPGQGLQFLFEYFSETQRNKGNFPGRFSGRQFSNSRSEMNVSTLELGDSALYLCASSEVSYEQYFGPGTRLTVT.